Given below is one T cell receptor beta chain in context. Its antigen is as yet unknown. V shed 6 bases and J 3 bases; nucleotides not matched to a gene: 5. Germline V gives CDR1 MNHEY, CDR2 SVGAGI. The CDR3 totals 13 residues. Of the isolated RNA, all was reverse transcribed, and so the sequenced material was expressed TCRB transcripts. TCRdb's table, derived via immunoSEQ multiplex PCR, lists solely in-frame clones and lacks some. The data hold approximately 730,000 clones, with 10% to 15% observed a single time. This specimen comes from a study of beta chain features in type 1 diabetes. Findings of the study overall: TCRB repertoires of naive, central memory and Treg cells appeared more similar among patients than among healthy donors. TCRB CDR3s were moderately but significantly shorter in Type 1 diabetes patients in all four CD4+ subsets.

This clonotype was sampled from a man aged 18 to 30 with type 1 diabetes. Sequencing was performed on naive CD4+ T cells from blood. V gene TRBV6-5 combines with J gene TRBJ2-7; TRBD1 matches 7 bases. CDR3 loop: CASRPGTVYEQYF. As DNA, the CDR3 is TGTGCCAGCAGACCCGGGACAGTCTACGAGCAGTACTTC.